Below, 4 T cell receptor beta chains from the same sample are listed, as sequenced in a study of a mutant IDH1 vaccine in newly diagnosed glioma. Sequencing used immunoSEQ multiplex PCR; TCRdb keeps in-frame clones, though not all of them. The sample yields about 20,000 clones, roughly 86% seen once. These TCRs' antigens remain unknown. Time point meaning: week 23, last vaccination. The vaccine gave 300 ug of a 20-mer mutant IDH1 peptide subcutaneously per dose. Sequenced here: PBMCs, sampled from a glioma patient whose treatment included an IDH1 peptide vaccine. The receptors were sampled from a man between 25 and 39 years old with glioma.

The chain combines TRBV27 with TRBJ2-1; 7 bases line up with TRBD1. The junction had 5 bases not matched to a gene; V was cut back by 8 bases and J by 1 base. The germline CDR1 and CDR2 sequences are MNHEY and SMNVEV (reference sequence). The CDR3 extends over 14 amino acids. The CDR3 DNA is TGTGCCAGCTCCTGGGACAGATCCTACAATGAGCAGTTCTTC. Protein product: CASSWDRSYNEQFF.

The rearrangement links TRBV4-1 to TRBJ2-7, with a weak D call TRBD2 (5 bases). This CDR3 is built from 13 residues. Deletions cut 1 base from V and 4 bases from J, with 8 bases between. The germline V gene encodes CDR1 MGHRA and CDR2 YSYEKL. The CDR3 nucleotides are TGCGCCAGCAGCCAAGCCGGGATGTACGAGCAGTACTTC. It codes for CASSQAGMYEQYF.

In nucleotides, the CDR3 is TGCGCCAGCAGCTTGGCAGGGTTCGGAGAGACCCAGTACTTC. Amino acid sequence: CASSLAGFGETQYF. The rearrangement joins TRBV5-1 to TRBJ2-5; D may be TRBD1 (5 bases). Looked up from germline, CDR1 is SGHRS and CDR2 is YFSETQ. Trimming cost V 0 bases and J 4 bases, with 10 bases left between them. The CDR3 runs 14 residues.

This chain uses TRBV19 with TRBJ2-3; 7 bases align to TRBD1. V lost 5 bases and J lost 3; bases outside the gene matches: 14. The CDR3 contains 17 residues. CDR1 is LNHDA, CDR2 SQIVND, per germline (reference sequence). CDR3 residues: CASSLGRGQAGTDTQYF. The CDR3 DNA is TGTGCCAGTAGTTTAGGCCGAGGACAGGCTGGAACAGATACGCAGTATTTT.